This T cell receptor (beta chain) was documented in a study of T cell changes during pregnancy in multiple sclerosis. This CDR3 has 15 residues. Trimming stripped 1 base from V and 0 bases from J, with 9 bases between. Germline lookup yields CDR1 SGHRS and CDR2 YFSETQ. TCRdb keeps only in-frame clones here, not all; method: immunoSEQ multiplex PCR. The sample contains 30,000 to 45,000 clones, 88% of which appear only once. The sequence was obtained from a female donor with multiple sclerosis, enrolled in a pregnancy study. This chain connects TRBV5-1 to TRBJ2-3, with a weak D call TRBD1 (5 bases). Specimen: CD4+ T cells from peripheral blood mononuclear cells, collected before pregnancy. CDR3 in amino acids: CASSLQGYSTDTQYF. DNA for the CDR3: TGCGCCAGCAGCTTGCAGGGCTATAGCACAGATACGCAGTATTTT.